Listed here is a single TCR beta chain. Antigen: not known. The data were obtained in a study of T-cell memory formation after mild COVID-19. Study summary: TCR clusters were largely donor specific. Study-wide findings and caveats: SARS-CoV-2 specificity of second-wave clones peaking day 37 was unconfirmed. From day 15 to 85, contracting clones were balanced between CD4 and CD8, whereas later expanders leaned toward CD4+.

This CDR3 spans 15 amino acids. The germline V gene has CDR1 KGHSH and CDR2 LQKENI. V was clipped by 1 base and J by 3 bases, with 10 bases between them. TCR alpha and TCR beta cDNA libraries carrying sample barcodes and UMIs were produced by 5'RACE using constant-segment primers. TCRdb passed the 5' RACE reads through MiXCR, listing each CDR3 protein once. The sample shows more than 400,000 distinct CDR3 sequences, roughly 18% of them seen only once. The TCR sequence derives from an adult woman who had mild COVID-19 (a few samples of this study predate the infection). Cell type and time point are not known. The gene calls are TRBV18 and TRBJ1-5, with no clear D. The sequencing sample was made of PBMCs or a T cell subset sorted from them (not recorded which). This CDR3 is CASSPQKADNQPQHF. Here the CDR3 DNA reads TGTGCCAGCTCACCACAAAAGGCCGACAATCAGCCCCAGCATTTT.